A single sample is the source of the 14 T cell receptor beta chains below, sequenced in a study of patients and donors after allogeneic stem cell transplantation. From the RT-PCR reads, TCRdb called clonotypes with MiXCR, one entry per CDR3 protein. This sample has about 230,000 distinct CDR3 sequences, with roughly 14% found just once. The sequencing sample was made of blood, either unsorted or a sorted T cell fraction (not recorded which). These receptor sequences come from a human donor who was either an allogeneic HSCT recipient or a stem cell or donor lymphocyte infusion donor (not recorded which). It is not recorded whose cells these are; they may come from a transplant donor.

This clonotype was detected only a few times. CDR3 coding DNA: TGCAGTGCTAGTTGGGCACCGGGACTAGCGGTCACAGATACGCAGTATTTT. It codes for CSASWAPGLAVTDTQYF. The chain couples TRBV20-1 to TRBJ2-3; 11 bases agree with TRBD2. V dropped 3 bases and J dropped 2; count of bases not matched to a gene: 10. Germline-derived CDR1 and CDR2 are DFQATT and SNEGSKA (reference sequence). The CDR3 covers 17 residues.

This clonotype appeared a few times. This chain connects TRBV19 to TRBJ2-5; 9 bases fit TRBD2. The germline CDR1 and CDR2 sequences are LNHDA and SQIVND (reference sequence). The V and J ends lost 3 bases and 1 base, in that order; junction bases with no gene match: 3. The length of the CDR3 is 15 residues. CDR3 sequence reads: CASSMSGGPQETQYF. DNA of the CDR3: TGTGCCAGTAGTATGAGCGGGGGGCCCCAAGAGACCCAGTACTTC.

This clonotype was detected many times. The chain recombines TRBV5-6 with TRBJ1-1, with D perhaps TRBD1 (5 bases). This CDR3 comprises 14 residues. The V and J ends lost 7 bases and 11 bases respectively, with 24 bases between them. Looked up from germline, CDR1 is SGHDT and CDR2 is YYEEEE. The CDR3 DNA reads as TGTGCCAGCCGAAACAGCGGGACCCTCGAGGAGGCTTTCTTT. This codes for CASRNSGTLEEAFF.

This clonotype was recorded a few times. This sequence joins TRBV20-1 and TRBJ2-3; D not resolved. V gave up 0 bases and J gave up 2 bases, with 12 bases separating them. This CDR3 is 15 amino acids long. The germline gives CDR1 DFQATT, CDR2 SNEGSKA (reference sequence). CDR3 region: CSARDIRSPTDTQYF. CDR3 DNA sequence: TGCAGTGCTAGAGACATCAGGTCCCCCACAGATACGCAGTATTTT.

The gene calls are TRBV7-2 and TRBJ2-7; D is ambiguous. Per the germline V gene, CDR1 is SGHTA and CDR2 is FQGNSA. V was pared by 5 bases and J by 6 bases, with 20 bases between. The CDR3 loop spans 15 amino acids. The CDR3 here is CASSPYPRSGAEQYF. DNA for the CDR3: TGTGCCAGCAGCCCATACCCTCGGAGTGGCGCCGAGCAGTACTTC.

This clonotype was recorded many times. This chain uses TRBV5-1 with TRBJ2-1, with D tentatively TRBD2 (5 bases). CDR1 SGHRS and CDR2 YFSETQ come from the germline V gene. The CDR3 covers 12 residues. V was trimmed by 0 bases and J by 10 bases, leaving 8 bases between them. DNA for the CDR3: TGCGCCAGCAGCTTGGGGTGGAGGGAGCAGTTCTTC. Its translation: CASSLGWREQFF. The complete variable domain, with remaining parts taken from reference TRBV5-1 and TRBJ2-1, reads KAGVTQTPRYLIKTRGQQVTLSCSPISGHRSVSWYQQTPGQGLQFLFEYFSETQRNKGNFPGRFSGRQFSNSRSEMNVSTLELGDSALYLCASSLGWREQFFGPGTRLTVL.

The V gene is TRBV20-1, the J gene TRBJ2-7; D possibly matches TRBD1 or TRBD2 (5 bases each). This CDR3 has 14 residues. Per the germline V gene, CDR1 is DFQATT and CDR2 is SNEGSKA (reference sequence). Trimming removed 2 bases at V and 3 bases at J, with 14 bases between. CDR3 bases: TGCAGTGCTAGACCCCTGAGGGGAAACTACGAGCAGTACTTC. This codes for CSARPLRGNYEQYF.

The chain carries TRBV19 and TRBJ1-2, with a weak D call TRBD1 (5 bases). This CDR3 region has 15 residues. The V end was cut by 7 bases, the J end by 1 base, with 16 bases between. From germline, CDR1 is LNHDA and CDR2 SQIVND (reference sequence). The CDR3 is CASTGRDALNYGYTF. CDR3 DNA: TGTGCCAGTACTGGCCGGGACGCGCTTAACTATGGCTACACCTTC. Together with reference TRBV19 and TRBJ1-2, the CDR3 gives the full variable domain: DGGITQSPKYLFRKEGQNVTLSCEQNLNHDAMYWYRQDPGQGLRLIYYSQIVNDFQKGDIAEGYSVSREKKESFPLTVTSAQKNPTAFYLCASTGRDALNYGYTFGSGTRLTVV.

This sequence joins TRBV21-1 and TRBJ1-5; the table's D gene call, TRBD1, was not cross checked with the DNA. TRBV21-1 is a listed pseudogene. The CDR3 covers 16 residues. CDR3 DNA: TGTGCCAGCAGCGCCCAACAGGGGATTCGCAATCAGCCCCAGCATTTT. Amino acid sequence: CASSAQQGIRNQPQHF.

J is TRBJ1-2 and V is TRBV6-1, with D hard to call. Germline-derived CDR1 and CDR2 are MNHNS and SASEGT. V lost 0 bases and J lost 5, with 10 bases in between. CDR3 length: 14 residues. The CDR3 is CASSEANDPYGYTF. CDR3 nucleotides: TGTGCCAGCAGTGAAGCGAACGATCCTTATGGCTACACCTTC.

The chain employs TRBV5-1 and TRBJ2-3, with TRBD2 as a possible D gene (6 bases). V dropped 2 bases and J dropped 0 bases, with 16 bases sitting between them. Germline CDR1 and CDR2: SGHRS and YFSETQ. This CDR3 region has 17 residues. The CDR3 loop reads CASSFQRTTSSTDTQYF. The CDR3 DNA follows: TGCGCCAGCAGCTTCCAGAGGACTACCAGCAGCACAGATACGCAGTATTTT.

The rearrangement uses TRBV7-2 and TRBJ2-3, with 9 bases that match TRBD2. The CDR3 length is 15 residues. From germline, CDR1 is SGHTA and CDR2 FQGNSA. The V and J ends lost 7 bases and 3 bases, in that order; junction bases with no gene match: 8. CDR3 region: CASTPGAGGTDTQYF. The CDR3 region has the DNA TGTGCCAGCACCCCCGGGGCGGGGGGGACAGATACGCAGTATTTT.

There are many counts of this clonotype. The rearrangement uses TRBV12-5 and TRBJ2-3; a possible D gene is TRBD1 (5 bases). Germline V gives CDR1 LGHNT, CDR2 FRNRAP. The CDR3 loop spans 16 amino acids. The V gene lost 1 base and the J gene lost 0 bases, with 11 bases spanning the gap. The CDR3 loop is CASGLGTGLSTDTQYF. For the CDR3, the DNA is TGTGCTAGTGGTTTGGGAACAGGCCTTAGCACAGATACGCAGTATTTT.

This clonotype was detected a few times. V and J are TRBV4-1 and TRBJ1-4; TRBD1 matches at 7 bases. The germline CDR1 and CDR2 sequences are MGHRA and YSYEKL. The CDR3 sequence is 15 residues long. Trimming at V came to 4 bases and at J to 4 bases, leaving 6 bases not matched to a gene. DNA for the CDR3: TGCGCCAGCAGCCTAGGGGGCGCCTTTAATGAAAAACTGTTTTTT. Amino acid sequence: CASSLGGAFNEKLFF.